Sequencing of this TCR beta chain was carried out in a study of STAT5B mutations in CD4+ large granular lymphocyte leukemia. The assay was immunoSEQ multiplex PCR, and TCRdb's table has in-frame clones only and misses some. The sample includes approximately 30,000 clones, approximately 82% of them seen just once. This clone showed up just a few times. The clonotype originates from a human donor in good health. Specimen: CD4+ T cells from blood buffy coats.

The CDR3 nucleotides read TGTGCCAGCAGCTTAGAAACGGGTAGGCCCCAGCATTTT. Translation: CASSLETGRPQHF. V usage is TRBV7-2 and J usage is TRBJ1-5; D gene unclear. V lost 1 base, J lost 9 bases, and 10 bases lay in between. The CDR3 totals 13 residues. Germline V gives CDR1 SGHTA, CDR2 FQGNSA.